The clone carrying this T cell receptor (beta chain) has a handful of counts. V lost 3 bases, J lost 0 bases, and 9 bases lay in between. The germline V gene has CDR1 SGHTA and CDR2 FQGNSA. The CDR3 sequence is 14 residues long. These data are taken from a study of regulatory T cells in long-lasting Graves disease. This sample's time point: newly diagnosed GD, antithyroid drugs for less than 3 months. TCR sequences were obtained from RNA taken from PBMCs. With iRepertoire HTBI primers and Arm-PCR of CDR3 regions, TCR beta libraries were built. TCRdb re-derived calls from the multiplex PCR reads in MiXCR, one entry per CDR3 protein. The repertoire consists of a few hundred thousand distinct CDR3 sequences, with around 11% occurring once and the leading ten covering 18%. This same sample was also part of a study on T cells in Graves' hyperthyroidism and ophthalmopathy. That work states: The study defined stable Graves' hyperthyroidism as no ophthalmopathy progression within 18 months. Any patient presenting with uncontrolled infection, other autoimmune disease, pregnancy or lactation was left out.

The genes are TRBV7-2 and TRBJ2-7, with D hard to call. This material consisted of peripheral blood mononuclear cells (PBMCs), taken at new diagnosis, from a patient treated with antithyroid drugs. The clonotype originates from a woman aged 18-30 years with Graves disease. The CDR3 DNA is TGTGCCAGCAGCTTTAGGACGGGCTCCTACGAGCAGTACGTC. Translation: CASSFRTGSYEQYV.